A single sample gave rise to the 22 T cell receptor beta chains below, sequenced in a study of blood T cell repertoires in COVID-19. Data came from immunoSEQ multiplex PCR; TCRdb stores just in-frame clones and leaves some out. Found here are 120,000 to 150,000 clones, 84% of them singletons; the top ten hold 5.5%. Sequences were obtained from PBMCs or T cells enriched from blood (not recorded which). The receptors stem from a man aged 40-49 years with acute COVID-19.

The chain combines TRBV29-1 with TRBJ2-5; D is perhaps TRBD2 (6 bases). Trimming pared 7 bases from V and 4 bases from J, leaving 16 bases between. The germline CDR1 and CDR2 sequences are SQVTM and ANQGSEA. The CDR3 runs to 13 residues. The CDR3 spells CSGSTRMGETQYF. CDR3 nucleotides: TGCAGCGGCTCGACTAGAATGGGAGAGACCCAGTACTTC.

This chain links TRBV15 with TRBJ1-6; TRBD1 agrees at 8 bases. The J segment lost 6 bases and the V segment lost 3 bases, leaving 1 base of the junction unmatched. CDR3 length equals 14 residues. CDR1 is LNHNV, CDR2 YYDKDF, per germline (reference sequence). In nucleotides, the CDR3 is TGTGCCACCAGCAGGGGACAGGCTAATTCACCCCTCCACTTT. Protein: CATSRGQANSPLHF. Looking up the rest from reference TRBV15 and TRBJ1-6 gives the full variable domain: DAMVIQNPRYQVTQFGKPVTLSCSQTLNHNVMYWYQQKSSQAPKLLFHYYDKDFNNEADTPDNFQSRRPNTSFCFLDIRSPGLGDTAMYLCATSRGQANSPLHFGNGTRLTVT.

V usage is TRBV5-5 and J usage is TRBJ2-2; D is possibly TRBD1 (6 bases). The V end was cut by 0 bases, the J end by 2 bases, with 20 bases between. The CDR3 length is 19 residues. Per the germline V gene, CDR1 is SGHKS and CDR2 is YYEKEE (reference sequence). CDR3 bases: TGTGCCAGCAGCTTGGCCTTCGACTTGACAGGTCCAAACACCGGGGAGCTGTTTTTT. It specifies CASSLAFDLTGPNTGELFF. Complete variable domain (other parts from reference TRBV5-5 and TRBJ2-2): DAGVTQSPTHLIKTRGQQVTLRCSPISGHKSVSWYQQVLGQGPQFIFQYYEKEERGRGNFPDRFSARQFPNYSSELNVNALLLGDSALYLCASSLAFDLTGPNTGELFFGEGSRLTVL.

The gene calls are TRBV12-3 or TRBV12-4 and TRBJ2-3; maybe TRBD2 (6 bases). The germline V and J ends were trimmed by 3 bases and 3 bases, with 7 bases remaining between them. The CDR3 is 13 amino acids. The CDR3: CASSLEGTDTQYF. The CDR3 DNA sequence: TGTGCCAGCAGTTTGGAGGGAACAGATACGCAGTATTTT.

The count of this clone is one. The chain links TRBV18 to TRBJ1-3; D not certain. The CDR3 is made up of 16 amino acids. Looked up from germline, CDR1 is KGHSH and CDR2 is LQKENI. With 2 bases removed from V and 2 bases from J, the gap between germline ends came to 13 bases. CDR3 sequence: CASSPESTGTGNTIYF. As DNA, the CDR3 is TGTGCCAGCTCACCAGAGAGTACGGGGACTGGAAACACCATATATTTT.

The rearrangement links TRBV19 to TRBJ1-2, with D tentatively TRBD1 (6 bases). Germline CDR1 reads LNHDA; CDR2 reads SQIVND (reference sequence). V lost 1 base and J 2 bases, leaving 8 bases between the germline ends. The CDR3 totals 14 residues. This CDR3 reads CASSIGTANYGYTF. For the CDR3, the DNA is TGTGCCAGTAGTATAGGGACAGCGAACTATGGCTACACCTTC.

This rearrangement joins TRBV5-1 to TRBJ2-1, with 8 bases lining up with TRBD2. Germline V gene data show CDR1 as SGHRS and CDR2 as YFSETQ. Losses at the gene ends were 0 bases for V and 8 bases for J; bases not matched to a gene: 1. CDR3 length equals 13 residues. Here the CDR3 reads CASSLVREDEQFF. CDR3 nucleotides: TGCGCCAGCAGCTTGGTGCGGGAGGATGAGCAGTTCTTC.

This chain uses TRBV5-1 with TRBJ1-2; the match to TRBD1 covers 7 bases. Trimming removed 3 bases from V and 7 bases from J; junction bases left unmatched: 9. Per the germline V gene, CDR1 is SGHRS and CDR2 is YFSETQ. The CDR3 consists of 14 residues. The CDR3 sequence is CASSSRDSGGGYTF. DNA for the CDR3: TGCGCCAGCAGCTCTCGGGACAGCGGGGGTGGCTACACCTTC.

This clone was observed once. The chain combines TRBV14 with TRBJ1-1; D possibly corresponds to TRBD1 (5 bases). Germline V gene lookup returns CDR1 SGHDN and CDR2 FVKESK. The CDR3 is 16 residues long. V was pared by 4 bases and J by 1 base, with 16 bases between. This chain's CDR3 is CASSPTLGLTNTEAFF. CDR3 in DNA: TGTGCCAGCAGCCCGACACTGGGACTTACGAACACTGAAGCTTTCTTT.

The chain combines TRBV28 with TRBJ2-1; the D gene is possibly TRBD1 (7 bases). Germline V lookup: CDR1 MDHEN, CDR2 SYDVKM. V lost 7 bases and J 7 bases, leaving 11 bases between the germline ends. This CDR3 is built from 12 residues. Here the CDR3 DNA reads TGTGCCAGCAACCAGGGGGGTAATGAGCAGTTCTTC. Its translation: CASNQGGNEQFF.

As to this clone: Other DNA sequences in this sample translate to the same CDR3. The genes are TRBV11-2 and TRBJ2-7; D remains ambiguous. The CDR3 totals 11 residues. Germline loops: CDR1 SGHAT, CDR2 FQNNGV. Deletions cut 1 base from V and 6 bases from J, with 4 bases between. In DNA, the CDR3 is TGTGCCAGCAGCTTAGTGGCCGAGCAGTACTTC. Translated, it gives CASSLVAEQYF.

The gene calls are TRBV9 and TRBJ2-1; D call uncertain. Deletions cut 0 bases from V and 4 bases from J, with 14 bases between. The germline CDR1 and CDR2 sequences are SGDLS and YYNGEE. CDR3 length: 16 amino acids. The CDR3 DNA follows: TGTGCCAGCAGCGTAGCTTATAGCCCTAGGTACAATGAGCAGTTCTTC. Amino acid sequence: CASSVAYSPRYNEQFF.

The CDR3 here is CASSATGTGIYEQYF. The CDR3 DNA reads TGTGCCAGCAGCGCTACCGGGACAGGGATCTACGAGCAGTACTTC. The chain has TRBV28 and TRBJ2-7; 9 nucleotides agree with TRBD1. With 6 bases clipped from V and 3 bases from J, the junction kept 9 bases outside the gene matches. Germline CDR1 is MDHEN and CDR2 is SYDVKM. CDR3 size: 15 residues.

V and J are TRBV30 and TRBJ2-1; D is possibly TRBD2 (6 bases). The CDR3 is 14 amino acids. Germline V gives CDR1 GTSNPN, CDR2 SVGIG (reference sequence). The V end lost 8 bases, the J end lost 0 bases, and 14 bases lay between the germline ends. CDR3 in amino acids: CALRAGRSYNEQFF. The CDR3 bases are TGTGCCCTGAGGGCGGGGCGCTCCTACAATGAGCAGTTCTTC.

The chain has TRBV30 and TRBJ2-5; D possibly corresponds to TRBD2 (5 bases). In germline, CDR1 is GTSNPN, CDR2 SVGIG (reference sequence). The CDR3 has 12 residues. The germline V and J ends were trimmed by 2 bases and 8 bases, with 12 bases remaining between them. In nucleotides, the CDR3 is TGTGCCTGGAGTTCGTCTAGCCGAACCCAGTACTTC. Protein sequence: CAWSSSSRTQYF.

The rearrangement joins TRBV6-5 to TRBJ1-2; the match to TRBD1 covers 8 bases. The CDR3 totals 13 residues. Germline V gene lookup returns CDR1 MNHEY and CDR2 SVGAGI. The junction had 9 bases not matched to a gene; V was cut back by 7 bases and J by 8 bases. The CDR3 here is CASNRDRMRGYTF. The DNA of the CDR3 is TGTGCCAGCAATCGGGACAGGATGCGGGGCTACACCTTC.

The chain couples TRBV6-5 to TRBJ1-1, with unresolved D. Germline V gene lookup returns CDR1 MNHEY and CDR2 SVGAGI. The CDR3 loop spans 14 amino acids. Between the trimmed V and J ends, which lost 5 bases and 0 bases, there was a span of 10 bases. CDR3: CASSTGFMNTEAFF. The CDR3 DNA follows: TGTGCCAGCAGTACGGGATTTATGAACACTGAAGCTTTCTTT.

This clone was detected a few times. As DNA, the CDR3 is TGTGCCAGCAGCCCTTGGACTAGCGGGAGTTGGGGGGAGCAGTTCTTC. Residues: CASSPWTSGSWGEQFF. The gene calls are TRBV7-2 and TRBJ2-1; TRBD2 aligns across 13 bases. In germline, CDR1 is SGHTA, CDR2 FQGNSA. Unmatched junction bases numbered 11, after V lost 5 bases and J lost 10 bases. The CDR3 consists of 16 residues.

This chain links TRBV3-1 (or the pseudogene TRBV3-2) with TRBJ1-6; TRBD1 matches 7 bases. There are 17 residues in the CDR3. Germline V gene data show CDR1 as LGHDT and CDR2 as YNNKEL (reference sequence). Losses at the gene ends were 2 bases for V and 6 bases for J; bases not matched to a gene: 10. CDR3 sequence reads: CASSQPTGMASNSPLHF. The CDR3 region has the DNA TGTGCCAGCAGCCAACCGACAGGGATGGCGAGTAATTCACCCCTCCACTTT.

The chain carries TRBV9 and TRBJ2-3; a weak D match, TRBD2 (7 bases). The V gene lost 3 bases and the J gene lost 3 bases, with 17 bases spanning the gap. The germline gives CDR1 SGDLS, CDR2 YYNGEE. The CDR3 is 16 residues long. The CDR3 coding sequence is TGTGCCAGCAGCGCCCTGGTCGGGGGGACAACAGATACGCAGTATTTT. This gives the protein CASSALVGGTTDTQYF.

V usage is TRBV5-1 and J usage is TRBJ2-7; maybe TRBD2 (6 bases). V lost 6 bases and J 0 bases, leaving 10 bases between the germline ends. The CDR3 runs to 13 residues. The germline V gene encodes CDR1 SGHRS and CDR2 YFSETQ. The CDR3 DNA reads TGCGCCAGCAATAGCGGTTCCTCCTACGAGCAGTACTTC. Residues: CASNSGSSYEQYF.

This rearrangement joins TRBV14 to TRBJ2-2; D unclear. The CDR3 contains 13 residues. Germline assignment: CDR1 SGHDN and CDR2 FVKESK. The V gene lost 0 bases and the J gene lost 5 bases, with 4 bases spanning the gap. The CDR3 nucleotides read TGTGCCAGCAGCCAAGAGCGGACCGGGGAGCTGTTTTTT. This translates into CASSQERTGELFF. The entire variable domain, with the rest obtained from reference TRBV14 and TRBJ2-2, is as follows: EAGVTQFPSHSVIEKGQTVTLRCDPISGHDNLYWYRRVMGKEIKFLLHFVKESKQDESGMPNNRFLAERTGGTYSTLKVQPAELEDSGVYFCASSQERTGELFFGEGSRLTVL.